This TCR beta chain was observed in a study of T-cell memory formation after mild COVID-19. Constant-segment primers were used for 5'RACE, and the resulting TCR alpha and TCR beta cDNA libraries carried sample barcodes and UMIs. MiXCR, applied by TCRdb to the 5' RACE reads, yields one record per CDR3 protein. The table lists approximately 260,000 distinct CDR3 sequences, over 15% of them singletons. Germline-derived CDR1 and CDR2 are SGHTA and FQGNSA. V lost 5 bases to trimming and J lost 3 bases, with 11 bases between them. The CDR3 sequence is 13 residues long. The chain has TRBV7-2 and TRBJ2-7, with D possibly TRBD2 on 6 matching bases. This sequence originates from a man between 18 and 35 years old who had mild COVID-19 (a few samples of this study predate the infection). Cell type and time point are not known. The specimen sequenced was PBMCs or a T cell subset sorted from them (not recorded which). DNA for the CDR3: TGTGCCAGCAGCCCCCGGGACTTCTACGAGCAGTACTTC. Its protein product is CASSPRDFYEQYF.